Each of the 23 T cell receptor beta chains below was sequenced from the same sample in a study of cytomegalovirus exposure and HLA in healthy donors. PCR employed 60 Vbeta and 13 Jbeta primers. Assay used: immunoSEQ multiplex PCR; TCRdb lists only in-frame clones, some missing. The sample contains hundreds of thousands of clones, 65% to 90% of which appear only once. The sample comprised PBMCs. These receptors originate from a girl aged 5-17 years in good health and CMV-seronegative.

This clone has just a few counts. This chain connects TRBV4-1 to TRBJ2-3, with 15 bases aligning to TRBD2. The CDR3 extends over 19 amino acids. The V gene's germline CDR1 is MGHRA and CDR2 YSYEKL. Losses at the gene ends were 6 bases for V and 2 bases for J; bases not matched to a gene: 12. CDR3 protein: CASSLRTSGGAVSTDTQYF. CDR3 in DNA: TGCGCCAGCAGTCTCAGGACTAGCGGGGGGGCCGTGTCCACAGATACGCAGTATTTT.

J is TRBJ2-3 and V is TRBV29-1, with 7 nucleotides matching TRBD2. The CDR3 extends over 13 amino acids. Per germline, CDR1 SQVTM and CDR2 ANQGSEA. The V gene end was trimmed by 6 bases and the J gene end by 4 bases; junction bases not matched to a gene: 7. DNA for the CDR3: TGCAGCGTCGAGAGGACTAGTTCAGATACGCAGTATTTT. Translation gives CSVERTSSDTQYF.

V is TRBV6-1 and J is TRBJ1-5, with D possibly matching TRBD1 (5 bases). V was pared by 1 base and J by 6 bases, with 10 bases between. The CDR3 sequence is 14 residues long. Germline CDR1 is MNHNS and CDR2 is SASEGT. The CDR3 reads CASSEGGVRQPQHF. As DNA, the CDR3 is TGTGCCAGCAGTGAAGGGGGGGTTCGTCAGCCCCAGCATTTT.

The chain carries TRBV28 and TRBJ1-2; no firm D call. The germline gives CDR1 MDHEN, CDR2 SYDVKM. The CDR3 has 12 residues. Trimming took 5 bases from V and 8 from J, leaving 12 bases between them. The CDR3 protein is CASSRSGWGYTF. As DNA, the CDR3 is TGTGCCAGCAGTAGGTCAGGTTGGGGCTACACCTTC.

This rearrangement joins TRBV7-8 to TRBJ2-1; TRBD2 aligns across 10 bases. Germline V CDR1 and CDR2: SGHVS, FQNEAQ. Germline trimming cut 1 base from V and 4 bases from J; bases unmatched to any gene: 7. This CDR3 comprises 17 residues. The CDR3 region is CASSLVTSGTLYNEQFF. DNA of the CDR3: TGTGCCAGCAGCTTAGTAACTAGCGGGACTCTATACAATGAGCAGTTCTTC.

This clone was detected a few times. The chain carries TRBV5-1 and TRBJ1-1, with D uncertain. This CDR3 region has 15 residues. The germline V gene encodes CDR1 SGHRS and CDR2 YFSETQ. V dropped 6 bases and J dropped 1 base, with 16 bases sitting between them. CDR3 in DNA: TGCGCCAGCACCGGCTCCGACAAGGCGAACACTGAAGCTTTCTTT. Translating gives CASTGSDKANTEAFF.

The V call is TRBV2, the J call TRBJ2-2, with a weak D call TRBD1 (6 bases). The CDR3 contains 15 residues. V lost 7 bases, J lost 2 bases, and 14 bases lay in between. CDR1 SNHLY and CDR2 FYNNEI come from the germline V gene. The CDR3 reads CASIGTPQNTGELFF. The CDR3 nucleotides read TGTGCCAGCATCGGGACACCCCAAAACACCGGGGAGCTGTTTTTT. The whole variable domain, remainder taken from reference TRBV2 and TRBJ2-2, is EPEVTQTPSHQVTQMGQEVILRCVPISNHLYFYWYRQILGQKVEFLVSFYNNEISEKSEIFDDQFSVERPDGSNFTLKIRSTKLEDSAMYFCASIGTPQNTGELFFGEGSRLTVL.

The chain joins TRBV9 to TRBJ2-3; TRBD2 aligns across 9 bases. V trimming: 4 bases; J trimming: 2 bases; junction bases outside the gene matches: 14. This CDR3 is built from 18 residues. CDR1 is SGDLS, CDR2 YYNGEE, per germline. CDR3 sequence: CASSPFRGGRANTDTQYF. DNA for the CDR3: TGTGCCAGCAGCCCCTTTAGAGGCGGGAGGGCCAACACAGATACGCAGTATTTT.

The V and J genes are TRBV5-4 and TRBJ1-2; possible D gene TRBD1, 5 bases. Germline-derived CDR1 and CDR2 are SGHNT and YYREEE (reference sequence). The germline V and J ends were trimmed by 0 bases and 0 bases, with 12 bases remaining between them. This CDR3 is 16 amino acids long. Written as DNA, the CDR3 is TGTGCCAGCAGCTTGGGGGGCGGGGCGACTAACTATGGCTACACCTTC. Its protein is CASSLGGGATNYGYTF.

V is TRBV9 and J is TRBJ2-5, with 10 positions matching TRBD1. J lost 4 bases, V lost 2 bases, and 5 bases had no gene match. The CDR3 runs to 15 residues. Germline-derived CDR1 and CDR2 are SGDLS and YYNGEE. CDR3 DNA sequence: TGTGCCAGCAGCGTTGGACAGGGGGGAGGAGAGACCCAGTACTTC. Protein sequence: CASSVGQGGGETQYF.

V is TRBV5-1 and J is TRBJ1-2; the D is unclear. The CDR3 consists of 13 residues. CDR1 SGHRS and CDR2 YFSETQ come from the germline V gene. V lost 5 bases and J 0 bases, leaving 8 bases between the germline ends. The CDR3 region has the DNA TGCGCCAGCAGGAACAGTTCTAACTATGGCTACACCTTC. Translated: CASRNSSNYGYTF.

V and J are TRBV13 and TRBJ1-2; D is undetermined. Trimming took 0 bases from V and 3 from J, leaving 8 bases between them. CDR3 length: 14 amino acids. Germline CDR1 and CDR2: PRHDT and FYEKMQ (reference sequence). The CDR3 protein is CASSLGPGDYGYTF. CDR3 coding DNA: TGTGCCAGCAGCTTAGGCCCGGGAGACTATGGCTACACCTTC.

The chain carries TRBV28 and TRBJ1-2; D perhaps matches TRBD1 (6 bases). Germline V gene lookup returns CDR1 MDHEN and CDR2 SYDVKM. V lost 5 bases to trimming and J lost 2 bases, with 15 bases between them. The CDR3 totals 15 residues. As DNA, the CDR3 is TGTGCCAGCAGTACCCCCCACAGGGCGAACTATGGCTACACCTTC. Its translation: CASSTPHRANYGYTF.

V is TRBV6-1 and J is TRBJ1-3; D is uncertain. The V gene lost 8 bases and the J gene lost 0 bases, with 11 bases spanning the gap. Germline CDR1 and CDR2: MNHNS and SASEGT. CDR3 length equals 14 residues. This CDR3 is CASSREVSGNTIYF. The CDR3, as DNA: TGTGCCAGCTCACGCGAGGTCTCTGGAAACACCATATATTTT.

This chain connects TRBV7-9 to TRBJ2-3; TRBD2 is a possible D gene (6 bases). V lost 2 bases and J lost 6, with 21 bases in between. Germline V gene sequence: CDR1 SEHNR, CDR2 FQNEAQ (reference sequence). The CDR3 contains 17 residues. The CDR3: CASSLRPGRSVADTQYF. The DNA of the CDR3 is TGTGCCAGCAGCTTACGTCCGGGGAGGAGTGTAGCGGATACGCAGTATTTT.

The V gene is TRBV5-7, the J gene TRBJ2-1; possible D gene TRBD1, 6 bases. TRBV5-7 is an open reading frame, and its role is uncertain. Trimming removed 4 bases at V and 0 bases at J, with 14 bases between. The CDR3 has 16 amino acids. The CDR3 region has the DNA TGTGCCAGCAGCACGAGACAGGTTAGCTCCTACAATGAGCAGTTCTTC. Amino acids: CASSTRQVSSYNEQFF.

This chain uses TRBV9 with TRBJ2-1, with D tentatively TRBD2 (5 bases). The germline V and J ends were trimmed by 0 bases and 5 bases, with 12 bases remaining between them. Germline V gene data show CDR1 as SGDLS and CDR2 as YYNGEE. The CDR3 spans 15 residues. The CDR3 loop reads CASSVARLGDNEQFF. DNA of the CDR3: TGTGCCAGCAGCGTAGCCCGCCTGGGAGACAATGAGCAGTTCTTC. Drawing the rest from reference TRBV9 and TRBJ2-1, the complete variable domain is DSGVTQTPKHLITATGQRVTLRCSPRSGDLSVYWYQQSLDQGLQFLIQYYNGEERAKGNILERFSAQQFPDLHSELNLSSLELGDSALYFCASSVARLGDNEQFFGPGTRLTVL.

J is TRBJ2-6 and V is TRBV7-3; D gene unclear. V was pared by 4 bases and J by 10 bases, with 5 bases between. The length of the CDR3 is 11 residues. Germline assignment: CDR1 SGHTA and CDR2 FQGTGA. The CDR3 protein is CASSSSNVLTF. The CDR3 DNA sequence: TGTGCCAGCAGCTCTAGTAACGTCCTGACTTTC.

This clone was detected a few times. This chain links TRBV28 with TRBJ1-1; 9 nucleotides align to TRBD1. This CDR3 has 17 residues. CDR1 is MDHEN and CDR2 is SYDVKM in the germline V gene. Trimming removed 6 bases from V and 6 bases from J; junction bases left unmatched: 17. For the CDR3, the DNA is TGTGCCAGCAGCCCTGAAGACCCCTGGACAGGGGTCCCTGAAGCTTTCTTT. Translated: CASSPEDPWTGVPEAFF.

The chain recombines TRBV6-6 with TRBJ2-1; TRBD2 aligns across 10 bases. This CDR3 comprises 15 residues. The germline V gene encodes CDR1 MNHNY and CDR2 SVGAGI (reference sequence). The V segment lost 2 bases and the J segment 9 bases; nucleotides outside the gene matches: 7. The DNA for the CDR3 is TGTGCCAGCAGTTACCGGACTAGCGGAAACGGTGAGCAGTTCTTC. As protein: CASSYRTSGNGEQFF.

V usage is TRBV7-9 and J usage is TRBJ2-7, with D maybe TRBD1 (5 bases). This CDR3 has 13 residues. Germline V gene lookup returns CDR1 SEHNR and CDR2 FQNEAQ (reference sequence). With 4 bases removed from V and 5 bases from J, the gap between germline ends came to 12 bases. CDR3 nucleotides: TGTGCCAGCAGCTCCCAGGGTAGGGACGAGCAGTACTTC. Residues: CASSSQGRDEQYF.

The chain uses TRBV18 and TRBJ2-1; D gene ambiguous. The germline gives CDR1 KGHSH, CDR2 LQKENI. V was pared by 2 bases and J by 8 bases, with 10 bases between. The CDR3 extends over 13 amino acids. The DNA of the CDR3 is TGTGCCAGCTCACCAAGATCTGTAGATGAGCAGTTCTTC. Residues: CASSPRSVDEQFF.

In the case of this clone: Other DNA sequences in the sample encode the same CDR3. The chain has TRBV6-1 and TRBJ2-5, with TRBD1 identical over 8 bases. V shed 8 bases and J 2 bases; nucleotides not matched to a gene: 4. Germline values: CDR1 MNHNS, CDR2 SASEGT. CDR3 length: 13 residues. CDR3 sequence: CASGTGDQETQYF. The CDR3 bases are TGTGCCAGCGGGACAGGCGATCAAGAGACCCAGTACTTC.